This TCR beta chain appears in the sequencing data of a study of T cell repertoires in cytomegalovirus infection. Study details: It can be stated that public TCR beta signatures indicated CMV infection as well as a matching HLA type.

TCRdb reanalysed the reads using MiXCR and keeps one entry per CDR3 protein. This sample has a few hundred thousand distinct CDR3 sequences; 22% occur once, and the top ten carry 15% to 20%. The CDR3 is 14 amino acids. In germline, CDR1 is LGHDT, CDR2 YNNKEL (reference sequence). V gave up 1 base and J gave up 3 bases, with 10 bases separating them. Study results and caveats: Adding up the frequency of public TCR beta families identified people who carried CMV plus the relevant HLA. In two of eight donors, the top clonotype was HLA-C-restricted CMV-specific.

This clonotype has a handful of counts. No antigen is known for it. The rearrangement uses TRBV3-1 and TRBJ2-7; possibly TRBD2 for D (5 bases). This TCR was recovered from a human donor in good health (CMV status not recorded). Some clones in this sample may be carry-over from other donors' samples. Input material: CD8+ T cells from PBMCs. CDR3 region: CASSQGAADYEQYF. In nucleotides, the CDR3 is TGTGCCAGCAGCCAAGGGGCAGCGGACTACGAGCAGTACTTC.